Following are 20 T cell receptor beta chains from one sample sequenced in a study of cytomegalovirus exposure and HLA in healthy donors (dated by TCRdb to between 2016 and 2019). The library came from the immunoSEQ multiplex PCR assay. The multiplex PCR relied on a mix of 60 forward primers for TCR Vbeta segments and 13 reverse primers for TCR Jbeta segments. TCRdb holds this immuneACCESS table with in-frame rearrangements only. Some clones are missing; in checked studies, unresolved V genes explain under half, and the rest has no known cause. For this sample the table gives 95,000 to 150,000 clones, of which roughly 70% were detected only once. Around 4.2% of the sample is taken by the ten largest. The sample taken for sequencing was PBMCs. These receptors were collected from a woman aged 40 to 50 in good health and CMV-seronegative.

The V gene is TRBV27, the J gene TRBJ2-2; 7 positions agree with TRBD1. V shed 8 bases and J 1 base; nucleotides not matched to a gene: 4. CDR3 length: 14 residues. Germline values: CDR1 MNHEY, CDR2 SMNVEV (reference sequence). The CDR3 DNA reads as TGTGCCAGCCAGGGGGTAAAGAACACCGGGGAGCTGTTTTTT. It is translated as CASQGVKNTGELFF.

This chain joins TRBV27 and TRBJ1-2, with 7 bases that match TRBD1. The CDR3 consists of 15 residues. V lost 1 base to trimming and J lost 0 bases; unmatched junction nucleotides: 2. CDR1 is MNHEY, CDR2 SMNVEV, per germline (reference sequence). The CDR3 nucleotides read TGTGCCAGCAGTTTATTGGGACAGTCTAACTATGGCTACACCTTC. Protein sequence: CASSLLGQSNYGYTF.

This clone was found a few times. V gene TRBV27 combines with J gene TRBJ2-7; 7 positions match TRBD1. Germline assignment: CDR1 MNHEY and CDR2 SMNVEV (reference sequence). CDR3 length equals 16 residues. V was pared by 6 bases and J by 1 base, with 12 bases of the junction left unmatched. This chain's CDR3 is CASSPLGGPSSYEQYF. In DNA, the CDR3 is TGTGCCAGCAGCCCTTTAGGGGGCCCTTCGTCCTACGAGCAGTACTTC.

This rearrangement joins TRBV7-8 to TRBJ2-7, with D possibly TRBD1 on 5 matching bases. CDR1 is SGHVS and CDR2 is FQNEAQ in the germline V gene. V was cut by 7 bases and J by 6 bases, with 19 bases left in between. CDR3 length: 14 amino acids. CDR3 residues: CASTPGQGKGEQYF. As DNA, the CDR3 is TGTGCCAGCACCCCAGGTCAGGGAAAGGGCGAGCAGTACTTC.

The V call is TRBV18, the J call TRBJ1-4; the match to TRBD1 covers 7 bases. V was pared by 2 bases and J by 0 bases, with 3 bases of the junction left unmatched. CDR1 and CDR2 from the germline V gene are KGHSH and LQKENI. The CDR3 is made up of 16 amino acids. The CDR3 DNA sequence: TGTGCCAGCTCACCAATTGGACAGGCAACTAATGAAAAACTGTTTTTT. This codes for CASSPIGQATNEKLFF.

This rearrangement joins TRBV27 to TRBJ1-2, with TRBD1 as a possible D gene (5 bases). The CDR3 consists of 13 residues. CDR1 MNHEY and CDR2 SMNVEV come from the germline V gene (reference sequence). V was cut by 7 bases and J by 4 bases, with 13 bases left in between. The chain's CDR3 is CASKLSGGYGYTF. CDR3 sequence (DNA): TGTGCCAGCAAACTCAGCGGGGGCTATGGCTACACCTTC.

This clone was recorded only once. The CDR3 here is CASETGLGQETQYF. The CDR3 nucleotides read TGTGCCAGCGAAACGGGACTCGGCCAAGAGACCCAGTACTTC. The gene calls are TRBV7-6 and TRBJ2-5, with D maybe TRBD2 (6 bases). V was pared by 8 bases and J by 1 base, with 14 bases between. Germline lookup yields CDR1 SGHVS and CDR2 FNYEAQ. The CDR3 is 14 residues long.

This clone was counted only a few times. V gene TRBV12-5 combines with J gene TRBJ1-5; D is unclear. Germline-derived CDR1 and CDR2 are LGHNT and FRNRAP. The CDR3 spans 14 residues. Trimming removed 6 bases from V and 2 bases from J, with 11 bases in between. CDR3 DNA: TGTGCTAGTGGGGCTTTGGAGCGCAATCAGCCCCAGCATTTT. Encoded protein: CASGALERNQPQHF.

In DNA form, the CDR3 reads TGTGCCAGCAGCTTAGGATCCGGGGCTAACTATGGCTACACCTTC. This codes for CASSLGSGANYGYTF. This chain connects TRBV7-2 to TRBJ1-2, with unresolved D. Trimming shortened V by 1 base and J by 0 bases, and 9 bases separated the two germline ends. From germline, CDR1 is SGHTA and CDR2 FQGNSA. There are 15 residues in the CDR3.

J is TRBJ2-5 and V is TRBV15; TRBD2 matches 9 bases. This CDR3 has 17 amino acids. J lost 0 bases, V lost 3 bases, and 8 bases had no gene match. From germline, CDR1 is LNHNV and CDR2 YYDKDF (reference sequence). CDR3 sequence: CATSRGALAGHQETQYF. CDR3 coding DNA: TGTGCCACCAGCAGGGGAGCCCTAGCGGGGCACCAAGAGACCCAGTACTTC.

The rearrangement uses TRBV2 and TRBJ2-3, with TRBD1 matching over 7 bases. CDR3 length equals 15 residues. Per germline, CDR1 SNHLY and CDR2 FYNNEI. V shed 4 bases, J shed 6 bases, and the junction held 10 bases outside the gene matches. The CDR3 DNA reads as TGTGCCAGCAGTGTAAGACTGAGGGGGCGGGATACGCAGTATTTT. Residues: CASSVRLRGRDTQYF. The entire variable domain, with the rest obtained from reference TRBV2 and TRBJ2-3, is as follows: EPEVTQTPSHQVTQMGQEVILRCVPISNHLYFYWYRQILGQKVEFLVSFYNNEISEKSEIFDDQFSVERPDGSNFTLKIRSTKLEDSAMYFCASSVRLRGRDTQYFGPGTRLTVL.

This rearrangement joins TRBV5-1 to TRBJ1-4; D call uncertain. The CDR3 sequence is 14 residues long. Trimming shortened V by 1 base and J by 6 bases, and 10 bases separated the two germline ends. Germline V gene sequence: CDR1 SGHRS, CDR2 YFSETQ. CDR3 sequence: CASSLQPSDEKLFF. The DNA of the CDR3 is TGCGCCAGCAGCTTGCAACCGAGCGATGAAAAACTGTTTTTT.

This clone has just a few counts. The V gene is TRBV5-1, the J gene TRBJ2-7; maybe TRBD1 (6 bases). There are 14 residues in the CDR3. Germline CDR1 SGHRS, CDR2 YFSETQ. V dropped 4 bases and J dropped 1 base, with 12 bases sitting between them. The CDR3 sequence is CASSRTTGSYEQYF. DNA for the CDR3: TGCGCCAGCAGCCGTACAACAGGGTCCTACGAGCAGTACTTC. The full variable domain, completed using reference TRBV5-1 and TRBJ2-7, is KAGVTQTPRYLIKTRGQQVTLSCSPISGHRSVSWYQQTPGQGLQFLFEYFSETQRNKGNFPGRFSGRQFSNSRSEMNVSTLELGDSALYLCASSRTTGSYEQYFGPGTRLTVT.

This clone was seen more than once but under ten times. The chain carries TRBV28 and TRBJ1-3; 7 bases map to TRBD1. The CDR3 consists of 15 residues. From germline, CDR1 is MDHEN and CDR2 SYDVKM. Trimming removed 10 bases from V and 2 bases from J; junction bases left unmatched: 11. CDR3 sequence reads: CATLKTGVPGNTIYF. In DNA form, the CDR3 reads TGTGCCACCCTAAAAACAGGGGTCCCTGGAAACACCATATATTTT. Variable domain in full (rest from reference TRBV28 and TRBJ1-3): DVKVTQSSRYLVKRTGEKVFLECVQDMDHENMFWYRQDPGLGLRLIYFSYDVKMKEKGDIPEGYSVSREKKERFSLILESASTNQTSMYLCATLKTGVPGNTIYFGEGSWLTVV.

The J gene is TRBJ2-5, the V gene TRBV6-1; 8 bases agree with TRBD1. Per the germline V gene, CDR1 is MNHNS and CDR2 is SASEGT. This CDR3 spans 13 amino acids. J lost 5 bases, V lost 7 bases, and 6 bases had no gene match. In nucleotides, the CDR3 is TGTGCCAGCATAGCAGGGGGCGGGGAGACCCAGTACTTC. It codes for CASIAGGGETQYF.

In the case of this clone: Germline is not matched at one junction end, which may reflect a read error. V and J are TRBV7-9 and TRBJ2-7; possible D gene TRBD1, 6 bases. The CDR3 covers 16 residues. Germline values: CDR1 SEHNR, CDR2 FQNEAQ (reference sequence). The CDR3 loop is CSSSRTGTGQTYEQYF. DNA for the CDR3: TGTTCCAGCAGCCGTACTGGCACGGGACAAACCTACGAGCAGTACTTC.

The chain employs TRBV7-9 and TRBJ1-4; 11 positions match TRBD1. CDR1 and CDR2 (germline): SEHNR, FQNEAQ (reference sequence). Trimming took 6 bases from V and 7 from J; bases not matched to a gene: 4. The CDR3 loop spans 14 amino acids. DNA for the CDR3: TGTGCCAGCAGACTGGACAGGGGGCTTGAAAAACTGTTTTTT. Translated, it gives CASRLDRGLEKLFF.

Only a few counts were recorded for this clone. The chain combines TRBV6-5 with TRBJ1-4, with no clear D. The germline V gene encodes CDR1 MNHEY and CDR2 SVGAGI. The CDR3 contains 14 residues. The germline V and J ends were trimmed by 2 bases and 7 bases, with 11 bases remaining between them. CDR3 DNA: TGTGCCAGCAGTTACAGAACCCCGGGTGAAAAACTGTTTTTT. Amino acid sequence: CASSYRTPGEKLFF.

With respect to this clone: Other nucleotide sequences in the sample specify the same CDR3. V is TRBV6-6 and J is TRBJ1-2, with D unresolved. The V end was cut by 0 bases, the J end by 7 bases, with 6 bases between. Germline V gives CDR1 MNHNY, CDR2 SVGAGI (reference sequence). This CDR3 contains 12 residues. The CDR3 reads CASSYSTPGYTF. The CDR3 nucleotides read TGTGCCAGCAGTTACTCGACTCCTGGCTACACCTTC.

This clone has a handful of counts. The chain carries TRBV23-1 and TRBJ1-1; perhaps TRBD1 as D (6 bases). TRBV23-1 is recorded as an ORF, its role being uncertain. The CDR3 spans 16 residues. Trimming removed 2 bases from V and 2 bases from J, with 15 bases in between. CDR3 nucleotides: TGCGCCAGCAGTCAAAACAGGGTCGGAGGAAACACTGAAGCTTTCTTT. Protein: CASSQNRVGGNTEAFF.